This T cell receptor (beta chain) appears in the sequencing data of a study of T-cell memory formation after mild COVID-19. TCRdb re-derived calls from the 5' RACE reads in MiXCR, one entry per CDR3 protein. The sample includes over 300,000 distinct CDR3 sequences, 20% to 25% seen only once; the top ten take about 21%. Overall study results and limits: Clones that contracted from day 15 to 85 were balanced CD4/CD8, while later expanders leaned CD4+.

Trimming removed 2 bases from V and 7 bases from J, with 6 bases in between. This CDR3 comprises 11 residues. Germline lookup yields CDR1 SGHTA and CDR2 FQGNSA. This clonotype has only a few counts. Its antigen is unknown. The chain carries TRBV7-2 and TRBJ2-7; D uncertain. Material: PBMCs or a T cell subset sorted from them (not recorded which). The sequence derives from a man in his late teens or twenties who had mild COVID-19 (a few samples of this study predate the infection). Cell type and time point are not known. CDR3 coding DNA: TGTGCCAGCAGCTTAAGTCCTGAGCAGTACTTC. This codes for CASSLSPEQYF.